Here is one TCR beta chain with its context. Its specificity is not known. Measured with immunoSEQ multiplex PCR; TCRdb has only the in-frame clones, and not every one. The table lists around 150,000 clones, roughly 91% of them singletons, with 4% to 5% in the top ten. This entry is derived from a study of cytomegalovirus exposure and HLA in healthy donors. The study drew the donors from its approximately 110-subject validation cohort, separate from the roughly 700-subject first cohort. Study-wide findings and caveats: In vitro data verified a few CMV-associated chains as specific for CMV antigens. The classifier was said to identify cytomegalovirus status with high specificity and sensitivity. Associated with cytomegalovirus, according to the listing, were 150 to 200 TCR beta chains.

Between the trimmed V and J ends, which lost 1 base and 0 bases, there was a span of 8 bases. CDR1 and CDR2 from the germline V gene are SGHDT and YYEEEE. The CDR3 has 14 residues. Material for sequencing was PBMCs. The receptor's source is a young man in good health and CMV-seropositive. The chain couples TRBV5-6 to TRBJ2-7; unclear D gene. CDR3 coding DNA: TGTGCCAGCAGCTTGACACGATACTCCTACGAGCAGTACTTC. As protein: CASSLTRYSYEQYF.